One T cell receptor (beta chain) is described in this entry. The antigen is unknown. This entry comes from a study of OX40 agonist ivuxolimab in advanced cancers. As for the study in general: Hepatocellular carcinoma, melanoma, renal cell or head and neck cancer occurred in dose-escalation patients. Study results and caveats: Normalized T-cell clonal expansion was also low in some nonresponders. By week 6 at 0.1 to 3.0 mg/kg, blood CD4+ and CD8+ T cells had expanded clonally. The study found that CD8+ T cells averaged more expanded clones than CD4+.

TCRdb keeps only in-frame clones here, not all; method: immunoSEQ multiplex PCR. This sample has about 100,000 clones, with about 88% found just once. This CDR3 has 15 amino acids. Per the germline V gene, CDR1 is SGHRS and CDR2 is YFSETQ. Between the trimmed V and J ends, which lost 0 bases and 2 bases, there was a span of 11 bases. This receptor was obtained from an adult with an advanced solid tumor such as melanoma, head and neck, liver or kidney cancer. V gene TRBV5-1 combines with J gene TRBJ1-2; weak D call: TRBD1 (5 bases). The specimen was CD4+ or CD8+ T cells sorted from blood, collected in a trial of the OX40 agonist ivuxolimab. The CDR3 is CASSLVSGANYGYTF. CDR3 sequence (DNA): TGCGCCAGCAGCTTGGTTTCTGGGGCCAACTATGGCTACACCTTC.